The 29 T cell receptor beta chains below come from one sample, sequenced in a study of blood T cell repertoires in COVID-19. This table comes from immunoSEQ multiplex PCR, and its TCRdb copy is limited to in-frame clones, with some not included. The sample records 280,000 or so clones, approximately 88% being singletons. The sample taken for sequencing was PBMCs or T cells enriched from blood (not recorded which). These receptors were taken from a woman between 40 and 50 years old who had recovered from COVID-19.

CDR3 in amino acids: CASSPPGGRYGYTF. The DNA of the CDR3 is TGTGCCAGCAGCCCCCCGGGGGGTCGCTATGGCTACACCTTC. This chain joins TRBV7-2 and TRBJ1-2, with D possibly being TRBD1 (5 bases). CDR3 length equals 14 residues. Germline V gives CDR1 SGHTA, CDR2 FQGNSA. V gave up 5 bases and J gave up 4 bases, with 14 bases separating them.

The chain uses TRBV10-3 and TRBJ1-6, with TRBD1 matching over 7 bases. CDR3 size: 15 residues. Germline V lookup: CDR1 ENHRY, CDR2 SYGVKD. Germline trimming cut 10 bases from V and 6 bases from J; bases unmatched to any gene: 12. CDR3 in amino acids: CATTGQANSNSPLHF. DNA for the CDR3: TGTGCCACCACCGGACAGGCAAACTCTAATTCACCCCTCCACTTT.

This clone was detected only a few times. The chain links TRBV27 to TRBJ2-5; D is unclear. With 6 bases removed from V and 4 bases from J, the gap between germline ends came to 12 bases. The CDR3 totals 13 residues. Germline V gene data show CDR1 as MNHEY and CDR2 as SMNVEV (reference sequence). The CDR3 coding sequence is TGTGCCAGCAGACCAAATGCGCTAGAGACCCAGTACTTC. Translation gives CASRPNALETQYF.

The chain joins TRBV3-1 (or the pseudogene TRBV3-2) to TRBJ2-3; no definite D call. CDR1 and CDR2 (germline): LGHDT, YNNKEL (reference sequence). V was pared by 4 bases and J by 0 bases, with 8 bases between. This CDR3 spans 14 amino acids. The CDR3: CASSLSGSTDTQYF. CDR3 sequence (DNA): TGTGCCAGCAGCCTCTCCGGGAGCACAGATACGCAGTATTTT.

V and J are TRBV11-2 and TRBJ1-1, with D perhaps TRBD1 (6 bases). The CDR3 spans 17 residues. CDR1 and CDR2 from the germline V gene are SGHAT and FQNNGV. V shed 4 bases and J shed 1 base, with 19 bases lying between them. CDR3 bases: TGTGCCAGCAGCTCGCCTTGGACAGAAAGATGGAACACTGAAGCTTTCTTT. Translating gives CASSSPWTERWNTEAFF.

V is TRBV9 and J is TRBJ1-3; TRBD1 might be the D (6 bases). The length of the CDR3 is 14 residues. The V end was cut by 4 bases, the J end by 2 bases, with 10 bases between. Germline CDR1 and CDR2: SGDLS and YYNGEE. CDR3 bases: TGTGCCAGCAGCCCACGGACAGCTGGAAACACCATATATTTT. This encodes CASSPRTAGNTIYF.

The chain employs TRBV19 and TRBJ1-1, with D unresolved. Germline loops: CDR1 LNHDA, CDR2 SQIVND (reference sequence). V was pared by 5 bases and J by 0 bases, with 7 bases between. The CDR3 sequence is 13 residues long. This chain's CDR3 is CASSAELNTEAFF. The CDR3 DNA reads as TGTGCCAGTAGTGCGGAGCTGAACACTGAAGCTTTCTTT.

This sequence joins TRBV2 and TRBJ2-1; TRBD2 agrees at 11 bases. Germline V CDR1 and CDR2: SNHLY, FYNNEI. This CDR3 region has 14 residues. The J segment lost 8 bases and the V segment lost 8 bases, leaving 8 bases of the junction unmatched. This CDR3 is CASLTSGAGHEQFF. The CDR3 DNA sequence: TGTGCCAGCCTGACTAGCGGGGCGGGGCATGAGCAGTTCTTC.

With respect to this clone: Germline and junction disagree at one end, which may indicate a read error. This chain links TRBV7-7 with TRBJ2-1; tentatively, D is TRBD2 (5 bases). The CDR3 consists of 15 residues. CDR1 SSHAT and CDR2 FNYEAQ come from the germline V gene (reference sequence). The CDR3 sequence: CASSLGIGGDNEQFF. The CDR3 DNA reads TGTGCTAGCAGCTTAGGGATCGGAGGAGACAATGAGCAGTTCTTC.

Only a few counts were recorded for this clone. CDR3 nucleotides: TGCGCCAGCAGTGACGGAACCCGACTAGCGGGCAACATACTCACCTACGAGCAGTACTTC. Amino acid sequence: CASSDGTRLAGNILTYEQYF. This chain links TRBV10-1 with TRBJ2-7, with 10 bases identical to TRBD2. The CDR3 consists of 20 residues. The germline V gene has CDR1 WNHNN and CDR2 SYGVQD (reference sequence). Unmatched junction bases numbered 19, after V lost 3 bases and J lost 2 bases.

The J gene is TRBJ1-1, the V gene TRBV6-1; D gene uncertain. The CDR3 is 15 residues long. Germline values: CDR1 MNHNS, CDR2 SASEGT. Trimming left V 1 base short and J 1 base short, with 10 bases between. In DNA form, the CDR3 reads TGTGCCAGCAGTGAAGTGCGTGTCACGAACACTGAAGCTTTCTTT. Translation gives CASSEVRVTNTEAFF.

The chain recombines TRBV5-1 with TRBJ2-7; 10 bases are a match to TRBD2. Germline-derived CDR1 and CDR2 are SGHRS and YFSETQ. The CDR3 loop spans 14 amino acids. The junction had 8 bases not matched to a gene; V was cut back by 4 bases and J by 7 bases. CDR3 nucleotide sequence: TGCGCCAGCAGCGGGGGATATAGCGGGAGGGAGCAGTACTTC. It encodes CASSGGYSGREQYF.

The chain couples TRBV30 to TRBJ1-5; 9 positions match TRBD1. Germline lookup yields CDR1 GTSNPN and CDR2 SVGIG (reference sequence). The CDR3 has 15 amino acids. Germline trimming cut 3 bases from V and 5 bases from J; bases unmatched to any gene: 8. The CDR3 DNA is TGTGCCTGGAGGTCACCGGGACAGGGATATCAGCCCCAGCATTTT. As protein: CAWRSPGQGYQPQHF.

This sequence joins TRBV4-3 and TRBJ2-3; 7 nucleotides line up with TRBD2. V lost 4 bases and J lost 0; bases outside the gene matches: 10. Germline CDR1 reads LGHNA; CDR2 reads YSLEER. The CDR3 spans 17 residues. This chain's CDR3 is CASSRENLAASTDTQYF. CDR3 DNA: TGCGCCAGCAGCCGGGAAAACCTAGCGGCTAGCACAGATACGCAGTATTTT.

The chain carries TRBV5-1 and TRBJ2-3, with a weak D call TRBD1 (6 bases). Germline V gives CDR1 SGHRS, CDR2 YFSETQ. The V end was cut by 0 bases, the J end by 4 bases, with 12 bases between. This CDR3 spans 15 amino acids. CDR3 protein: CASSLGDTRPDTQYF. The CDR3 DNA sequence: TGCGCCAGCAGCTTGGGGGACACCAGGCCAGATACGCAGTATTTT.

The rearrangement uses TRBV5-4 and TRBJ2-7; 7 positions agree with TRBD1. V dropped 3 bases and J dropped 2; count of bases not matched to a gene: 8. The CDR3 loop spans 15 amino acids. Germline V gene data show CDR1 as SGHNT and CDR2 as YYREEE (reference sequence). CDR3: CASSSKTGRTYEQYF. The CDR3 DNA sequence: TGTGCCAGCAGCTCCAAGACAGGGCGCACCTACGAGCAGTACTTC.

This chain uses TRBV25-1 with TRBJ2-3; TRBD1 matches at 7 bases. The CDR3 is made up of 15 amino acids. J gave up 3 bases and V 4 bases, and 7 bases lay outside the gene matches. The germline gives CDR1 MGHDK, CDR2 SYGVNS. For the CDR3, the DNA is TGTGCCAGCAGTGGGGGGACAGCTAATACAGATACGCAGTATTTT. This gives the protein CASSGGTANTDTQYF. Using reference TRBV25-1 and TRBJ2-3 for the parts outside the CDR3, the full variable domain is EADIYQTPRYLVIGTGKKITLECSQTMGHDKMYWYQQDPGMELHLIHYSYGVNSTEKGDLSSESTVSRIRTEHFPLTLESARPSHTSQYLCASSGGTANTDTQYFGPGTRLTVL.

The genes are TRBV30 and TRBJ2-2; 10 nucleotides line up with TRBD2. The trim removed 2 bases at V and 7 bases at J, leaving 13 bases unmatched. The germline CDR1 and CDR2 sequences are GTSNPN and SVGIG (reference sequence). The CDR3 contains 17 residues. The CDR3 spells CAWSRRAGGLSRGELFF. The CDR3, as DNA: TGTGCCTGGAGTAGGAGAGCGGGAGGGTTATCACGCGGGGAGCTGTTTTTT.

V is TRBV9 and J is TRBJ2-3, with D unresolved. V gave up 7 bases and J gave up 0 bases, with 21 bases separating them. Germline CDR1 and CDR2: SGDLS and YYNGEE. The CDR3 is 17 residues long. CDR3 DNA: TGTGCCAGCGCCCTAGAGGCTGGATGGCGGAGCACAGATACGCAGTATTTT. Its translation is CASALEAGWRSTDTQYF.

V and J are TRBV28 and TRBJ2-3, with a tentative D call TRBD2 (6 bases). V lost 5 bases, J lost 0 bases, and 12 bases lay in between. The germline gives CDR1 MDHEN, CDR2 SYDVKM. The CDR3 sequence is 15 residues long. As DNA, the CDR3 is TGTGCCAGCAGTACCCCGGGAGCTAGCACAGATACGCAGTATTTT. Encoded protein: CASSTPGASTDTQYF.

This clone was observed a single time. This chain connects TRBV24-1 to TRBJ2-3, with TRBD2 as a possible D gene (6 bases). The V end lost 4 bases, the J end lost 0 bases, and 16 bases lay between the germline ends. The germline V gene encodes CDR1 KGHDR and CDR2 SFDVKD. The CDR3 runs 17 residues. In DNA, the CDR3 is TGTGCCACCAGTGACCCGGCCAGTGGGGGGAGCACAGATACGCAGTATTTT. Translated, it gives CATSDPASGGSTDTQYF.

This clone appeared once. The CDR3 region is CASSFEAGISTDTQYF. DNA of the CDR3: TGTGCCAGCAGCTTTGAAGCGGGGATTAGCACAGATACGCAGTATTTT. The chain employs TRBV5-8 and TRBJ2-3; 7 bases are a match to TRBD2. The germline V gene encodes CDR1 SGHTS and CDR2 YDEGEE. This CDR3 is 16 amino acids long. V shed 2 bases and J 0 bases; nucleotides not matched to a gene: 6.

CDR3 nucleotide sequence: TGCGCCAGCAGCCTCTCCGGGGGGTCAGAGACCCAGTACTTC. Translating gives CASSLSGGSETQYF. The V gene is TRBV4-1, the J gene TRBJ2-5; 7 nucleotides align to TRBD2. Germline V CDR1 and CDR2: MGHRA, YSYEKL. Losses at the gene ends were 4 bases for V and 4 bases for J; bases not matched to a gene: 6. The length of the CDR3 is 14 residues.

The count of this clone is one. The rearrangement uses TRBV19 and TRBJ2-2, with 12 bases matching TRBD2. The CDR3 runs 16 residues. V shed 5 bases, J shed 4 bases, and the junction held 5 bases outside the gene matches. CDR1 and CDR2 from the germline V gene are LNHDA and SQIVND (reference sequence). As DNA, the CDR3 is TGTGCCAGTAGTGCTTCTAGCGGGAGGGCCACCGGGGAGCTGTTTTTT. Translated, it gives CASSASSGRATGELFF.

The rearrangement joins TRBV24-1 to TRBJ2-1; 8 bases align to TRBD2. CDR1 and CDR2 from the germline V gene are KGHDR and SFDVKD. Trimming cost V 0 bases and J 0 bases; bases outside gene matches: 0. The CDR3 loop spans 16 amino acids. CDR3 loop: CATSDLTSGSYNEQFF. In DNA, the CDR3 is TGTGCCACCAGTGATTTGACTAGCGGCTCCTACAATGAGCAGTTCTTC.

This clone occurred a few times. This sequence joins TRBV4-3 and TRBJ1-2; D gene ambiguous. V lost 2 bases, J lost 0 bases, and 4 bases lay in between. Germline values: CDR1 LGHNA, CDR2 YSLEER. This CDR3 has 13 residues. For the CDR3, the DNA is TGCGCCAGCAGCCAATCAGCTAACTATGGCTACACCTTC. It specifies CASSQSANYGYTF.

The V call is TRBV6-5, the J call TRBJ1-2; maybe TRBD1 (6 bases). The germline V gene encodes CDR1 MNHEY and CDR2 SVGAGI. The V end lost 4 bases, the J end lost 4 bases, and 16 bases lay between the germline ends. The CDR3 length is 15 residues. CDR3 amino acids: CASSSRGRGVYGYTF. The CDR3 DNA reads TGTGCCAGCAGTTCCCGTGGCAGGGGCGTCTATGGCTACACCTTC.

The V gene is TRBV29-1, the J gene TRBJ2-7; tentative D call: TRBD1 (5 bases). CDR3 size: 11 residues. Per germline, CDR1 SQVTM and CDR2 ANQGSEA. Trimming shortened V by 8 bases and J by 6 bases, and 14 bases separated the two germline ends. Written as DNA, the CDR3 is TGCAGCTTTGTTGGGGCCGGCGAGCAGTACTTC. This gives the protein CSFVGAGEQYF.

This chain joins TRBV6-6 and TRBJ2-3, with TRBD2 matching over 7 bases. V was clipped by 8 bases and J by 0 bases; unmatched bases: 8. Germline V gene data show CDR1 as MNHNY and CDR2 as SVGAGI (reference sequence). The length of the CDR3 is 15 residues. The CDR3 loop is CASVRLGGSTDTQYF. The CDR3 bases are TGTGCCAGCGTACGATTGGGGGGGAGCACAGATACGCAGTATTTT.